The 16 T cell receptor beta chains below all came from one sample that was sequenced in a study of blood T cell repertoires in COVID-19. Assay used: immunoSEQ multiplex PCR; TCRdb lists only in-frame clones, some missing. The sample has under 100,000 clones, about nine tenths seen once. Sequenced sample: peripheral blood. Receptor source: a man aged 50 to 60 with acute or convalescent COVID-19.

The chain links TRBV19 to TRBJ1-1; D gene uncertain. Per the germline V gene, CDR1 is LNHDA and CDR2 is SQIVND (reference sequence). This CDR3 is built from 14 residues. V was pared by 3 bases and J by 1 base, with 9 bases between. CDR3 bases: TGTGCCAGTAGTATCGGGGTCGGGAACACTGAAGCTTTCTTT. Protein sequence: CASSIGVGNTEAFF.

The chain links TRBV19 to TRBJ1-5; D is possibly TRBD1 (5 bases). Germline V gene data show CDR1 as LNHDA and CDR2 as SQIVND (reference sequence). The V end lost 3 bases, the J end lost 6 bases, and 15 bases lay between the germline ends. The CDR3 length is 15 residues. The CDR3 sequence: CASSIRPGMGQPQHF. The CDR3 DNA sequence: TGTGCCAGTAGTATTCGGCCAGGGATGGGTCAGCCCCAGCATTTT.

The chain uses TRBV5-5 and TRBJ2-7; 9 nucleotides agree with TRBD1. CDR3 size: 14 residues. The germline V gene has CDR1 SGHKS and CDR2 YYEKEE (reference sequence). V shed 4 bases, J shed 2 bases, and the junction held 4 bases outside the gene matches. CDR3 bases: TGTGCCAGCAGCCCGAGACAGGGGGCCTACGAGCAGTACTTC. Amino acid sequence: CASSPRQGAYEQYF.

Worth noting for this clone: Other nucleotide sequences from this sample produce the same CDR3. This rearrangement joins TRBV18 to TRBJ1-2, with a tentative D call TRBD1 (5 bases). Between the trimmed V and J ends, which lost 6 bases and 1 base, there was a span of 9 bases. CDR3 length: 13 residues. CDR1 is KGHSH, CDR2 LQKENI, per germline. As DNA, the CDR3 is TGTGCCAGCTCGCCGCAGGGTAACTATGGCTACACCTTC. It codes for CASSPQGNYGYTF.

The rearrangement links TRBV7-9 to TRBJ2-1; D might be TRBD2 (6 bases). This CDR3 is 12 amino acids long. CDR1 is SEHNR and CDR2 is FQNEAQ in the germline V gene (reference sequence). Trimming pared 5 bases from V and 7 bases from J, leaving 9 bases between. Written as DNA, the CDR3 is TGTGCCAGCAGCCGGGACTGGAATGAGCAGTTCTTC. Translation gives CASSRDWNEQFF.

J is TRBJ2-7 and V is TRBV13; 14 nucleotides line up with TRBD2. J gave up 2 bases and V 5 bases, and 5 bases lay outside the gene matches. The V gene's germline CDR1 is PRHDT and CDR2 FYEKMQ (reference sequence). CDR3 length: 16 amino acids. CDR3 bases: TGTGCCAGCAGCGACCGGACTAGCGGGAGGACCTACGAGCAGTACTTC. Translated, it gives CASSDRTSGRTYEQYF.

This clone was found a few times. The rearrangement links TRBV4-1 to TRBJ2-7; 12 positions match TRBD2. The CDR3 loop spans 18 amino acids. Germline V CDR1 and CDR2: MGHRA, YSYEKL. The V gene end was trimmed by 5 bases and the J gene end by 0 bases; junction bases not matched to a gene: 11. The CDR3 sequence: CASSFETSGSVNSYEQYF. Here the CDR3 DNA reads TGCGCCAGCAGCTTCGAGACTAGCGGGAGTGTAAACTCCTACGAGCAGTACTTC.

The chain combines TRBV5-5 with TRBJ1-1, with 10 nucleotides matching TRBD1. Germline V gives CDR1 SGHKS, CDR2 YYEKEE (reference sequence). The V segment lost 4 bases and the J segment 4 bases; nucleotides outside the gene matches: 4. The CDR3 covers 14 residues. The CDR3 loop reads CASSKGQGRTEAFF. DNA of the CDR3: TGTGCCAGCAGCAAGGGACAGGGGCGCACTGAAGCTTTCTTT. Supplemented by reference TRBV5-5 and TRBJ1-1, the full variable domain reads DAGVTQSPTHLIKTRGQQVTLRCSPISGHKSVSWYQQVLGQGPQFIFQYYEKEERGRGNFPDRFSARQFPNYSSELNVNALLLGDSALYLCASSKGQGRTEAFFGQGTRLTVV.

This clone was observed a single time. This chain uses TRBV6-5 with TRBJ2-1; 12 bases fit TRBD2. V was pared by 4 bases and J by 7 bases, with 8 bases of the junction left unmatched. The CDR3 consists of 16 residues. Germline V gives CDR1 MNHEY, CDR2 SVGAGI. The CDR3 region has the DNA TGTGCCAGCAGTTTTCCGGGACTAGCGGGTCTGAATGAGCAGTTCTTC. It translates to CASSFPGLAGLNEQFF.

This chain links TRBV7-9 with TRBJ2-5; possibly TRBD1 for D (6 bases). Trimming shortened V by 6 bases and J by 5 bases, and 16 bases separated the two germline ends. The CDR3 is 14 amino acids. CDR1 and CDR2 from the germline V gene are SEHNR and FQNEAQ (reference sequence). CDR3 sequence: CASRAGDQAETQYF. The DNA of the CDR3 is TGTGCCAGCAGGGCAGGGGACCAGGCGGAGACCCAGTACTTC.

This clone was detected once. This chain uses TRBV4-3 with TRBJ2-2; TRBD2 agrees at 16 bases. V gave up 0 bases and J gave up 5 bases; unmatched junction bases: 15. CDR1 is LGHNA and CDR2 is YSLEER in the germline V gene. This CDR3 spans 22 amino acids. DNA of the CDR3: TGCGCCAGCAGCCAAGATAAGGGGCCGGGGACTAGCGGGAGGGCGGGAACCGGGGAGCTGTTTTTT. This encodes CASSQDKGPGTSGRAGTGELFF.

This sequence joins TRBV3-1 (or the pseudogene TRBV3-2) and TRBJ1-6; the match to TRBD1 covers 7 bases. This CDR3 contains 19 residues. The ends lost 2 bases at V and 0 bases at J; junction bases unmatched: 10. Germline V CDR1 and CDR2: LGHDT, YNNKEL (reference sequence). CDR3 DNA sequence: TGTGCCAGCAGCCAATTGCCGGGACAGTCGAGCTCCTATAATTCACCCCTCCACTTT. Encoded protein: CASSQLPGQSSSYNSPLHF.

The chain joins TRBV2 to TRBJ1-4, with TRBD1 matching over 7 bases. The V gene's germline CDR1 is SNHLY and CDR2 FYNNEI. The trim removed 7 bases at V and 9 bases at J, leaving 14 bases unmatched. The CDR3 is made up of 15 amino acids. CDR3 DNA: TGTGCCAGCAACCGACCCGAGACAGGGAAAAAAAAACTGTTTTTT. Protein: CASNRPETGKKKLFF.

This clone was seen once. This sequence joins TRBV6-5 and TRBJ1-1; D is undetermined. The CDR3 extends over 13 amino acids. V lost 3 bases to trimming and J lost 3 bases, with 8 bases between them. CDR1 is MNHEY, CDR2 SVGAGI, per germline. CDR3 nucleotide sequence: TGTGCCAGCAGTTATGGAGGGTACACTGAAGCTTTCTTT. It codes for CASSYGGYTEAFF.

The chain employs TRBV6-5 and TRBJ2-5; 7 bases agree with TRBD2. In germline, CDR1 is MNHEY, CDR2 SVGAGI. The junction had 3 bases not matched to a gene; V was cut back by 6 bases and J by 5 bases. The CDR3 has 12 residues. CDR3 bases: TGTGCCAGCAGCCCCGGGGGGGAGACCCAGTACTTC. Its protein product is CASSPGGETQYF.

This chain joins TRBV5-4 and TRBJ2-5; TRBD2 aligns across 10 bases. The CDR3 totals 15 residues. Unmatched junction bases numbered 7, after V lost 3 bases and J lost 5 bases. The V gene's germline CDR1 is SGHNT and CDR2 YYREEE (reference sequence). The CDR3 here is CASSSPSGSAETQYF. CDR3 DNA sequence: TGTGCCAGCAGCTCTCCTAGCGGGAGCGCGGAGACCCAGTACTTC.